This T cell receptor (beta chain) was retrieved from a study of blood T cell repertoires in COVID-19. Study information: Acute and convalescent COVID-19 samples came from the United States, Italy and Spain. T cells, B-cell-depleted T cells, or PBMCs supplied cDNA or gDNA.

Study processing details: Amplification with reference gene primers provided the estimates of nucleated cell counts. Sequencing was performed with immunoSEQ multiplex PCR; in TCRdb, only in-frame clones are kept and a portion is missing. V, J and clone size reflect that table, while D and trimming were determined from the DNA. The sample carries 400,000 or so clones, over 75% recorded once. A single count supports this clone. Patients at the Seattle site were enrolled during active infection and followed longitudinally. This CDR3 is 16 amino acids long. In germline, CDR1 is LGHDT, CDR2 YNNKEL (reference sequence). V shed 0 bases and J shed 4 bases, with 12 bases lying between them.

The V and J genes are TRBV3-1 (or the pseudogene TRBV3-2) and TRBJ1-4; tentatively, D is TRBD1 (5 bases). The specimen was peripheral blood. The source of this sequence is a middle-aged woman with COVID-19, enrolled during active disease. The CDR3 reads CASSQDGGRVNEKLFF. In nucleotides, the CDR3 is TGTGCCAGCAGCCAAGATGGCGGCAGGGTTAATGAAAAACTGTTTTTT.